This is a list of T cell receptor beta chains from one sample in a study of cytomegalovirus exposure and HLA in healthy donors. Clones were read by immunoSEQ multiplex PCR, and TCRdb kept only the in-frame ones, dropping some. Of 150,000 to 200,000 clones in the sample, 95% to 96% were seen once. The sequenced material came from PBMCs. The source is a woman between 18 and 29 years old in good health and CMV-seronegative. Each CDR3 is given with its conserved first and last residue. The D gene is left open where the match is weak. Rows may omit the clone size; those that give it use once, few, many or a size class.

>TRBJ1-1|NA|TRBV11-2|TRBD1
CASSQRNRGTEAFF
TGTGCCAGCAGCCAACGAAACAGGGGCACTGAAGCTTTCTTT
>TRBJ1-6|NA|TRBV18|NA
CASSPGTAYNSPLHF
TGTGCCAGCTCACCAGGAACAGCTTATAATTCACCCCTCCACTTT
>TRBJ1-2|NA|TRBV7-2|NA
CASSLQVQGYTF
TGTGCCAGCAGCTTACAAGTTCAGGGCTACACCTTC
>TRBJ1-1|NA|TRBV6-5|NA
CASSPETGNTEAFF
TGTGCCAGCAGTCCGGAAACAGGGAACACTGAAGCTTTCTTT
>TRBJ1-1|NA|TRBV4-1|TRBD1
CASSLLQGALTEAFF
TGCGCCAGCAGCCTGTTACAGGGGGCGCTTACTGAAGCTTTCTTT
>TRBJ1-1|NA|TRBV5-1|NA
CASSSRVNTEAFF
TGCGCCAGCAGCTCCCGGGTGAACACTGAAGCTTTCTTT
>TRBJ1-2|NA|TRBV18|TRBD1
CASSPGQGHGYTF
TGTGCCAGCTCACCCGGACAGGGCCATGGCTACACCTTC
>TRBJ2-3|NA|TRBV7-2|TRBD2
CASSSRYSGVTPDTQYF
TGTGCCAGCAGCTCGAGGTATAGCGGGGTAACCCCAGATACGCAGTATTTT
>TRBJ1-1|NA|TRBV2|NA
CASSSDIGTEAFF
TGTGCCAGCAGCTCCGACATCGGTACTGAAGCTTTCTTT
>TRBJ2-1|NA|TRBV6-1|TRBD2
CATHRGVREQFF
TGTGCCACGCACCGGGGGGTAAGGGAGCAGTTCTTC
>TRBJ2-5|NA|TRBV11-2|NA
CASSMHREETQYF
TGTGCCAGCAGCATGCACAGGGAAGAGACCCAGTACTTC
>TRBJ1-4|once|TRBV5-1|TRBD1
CASSPDRSRVEKLFF
TGCGCCAGCAGCCCGGACAGGTCGAGGGTTGAAAAACTGTTTTTT